What follows is one T cell receptor beta chain and its context. This clonotype showed up many times. The antigen it recognizes is unknown. No per-base quality is available; no much larger clone lies one base away. The data belong to a study of glioma-infiltrating T cells (dated by TCRdb to 2015 to 2016). As for the study more broadly: The study sequenced TCR alpha- and beta-chain repertoires from glioma tissue, from non-neoplastic brain tissue and from matched peripheral blood mononuclear cells. To gauge divergence between tissue and blood T-cell populations, every tissue-infiltrating repertoire was compared against the peripheral blood repertoire from the same patient. The paired cohort comprised three low-grade glioma patients, roughly 8 primary glioblastoma patients and three non-glioma patients contributing non-neoplastic brain tissue.

TCR alpha and beta CDR3 regions were amplified with the iRepertoire nested amplicon-rescue multiplex PCR (arm-PCR) platform from RNA. The input for one-step reverse transcription and amplification was 100-400 ng of tissue mRNA or PBMC total RNA. Following bead purification, Illumina adapters were added by a secondary multiplex PCR, and the libraries were gel-purified between 200 and 400 bp. The libraries contained internal 6-nucleotide barcodes that were used for demultiplexing. Libraries were sequenced on an Illumina MiSeq with 2x220 or 2x250 nucleotide paired-end reads. The authors processed their data as follows. FLASH 1.2.11 was used to merge paired reads, and BWA-MEM then aligned the reads to the GRCh37 human genome before TRA and TRB reads were extracted. For V and J assignment, an IMGT-derived reference of cassette sequences and CDR3 motifs that included pseudogenes was used. Three-frame translation of reads was performed, and productive CDR3s were defined as those with a C...FGXG motif and no stop codons. Clonotypes were defined as unique combinations of V-J cassette pair and CDR3 amino acid sequence. Filtering of reads was based on Hamming distance, with the threshold set by the sequence error rate of each sample in mapped regions. TCRdb took the public reads, trimmed them with fastp at Q25, ran MiXCR for clone calling and kept in-frame beta chains. Identical CDR3 proteins give one entry, which carries the most common genes and DNA. TCRdb, not the original authors, processed these V and J calls. The sample table contains over 80,000 distinct CDR3 sequences; only one count was recorded for 35% to 50% of them. The ten top clones hold less than 45% of the sample.

Trimming accounts for 2 bases at V and 7 bases at J, while the number of junction bases matched to no gene is 6. CDR1 and CDR2 are read off the germline V gene as KGHSH and LQKENI. The CDR3 covers 15 residues, taking in both the cysteine and the phenylalanine. The entry retains the CDR3 DNA only, 45 bases that are in frame from base 1. On the study overall, not on this receptor specifically: Very few CDR3 sequences were shared between tissue and blood, attributed to high CDR3 diversity and limited sampling. Group comparisons rested on small numbers: three non-neoplastic, three low-grade glioma and fewer than 10 glioblastoma patients. VJ-independent divergence between tissue and blood was found to be below expectation in non-neoplastic patients but above expectation in all gliomas, particularly low-grade gliomas.

The source material was glioma tissue, nonneoplastic brain tissue, or PBMCs (not recorded which). The chain is assembled from TRBV18 and TRBJ2-7, and 12 bases in between align with TRBD2. The sequence came from a human donor with low-grade glioma or glioblastoma, undergoing nonglioma brain surgery, or in good health (not recorded which). CDR3 protein: CASSPGTSGRSEQYF. The nucleotides read TGTGCCAGCTCACCAGGGACTAGCGGGCGGAGTGAGCAGTACTTC.